This entry lists 10 T cell receptor beta chains sequenced from one sample in a study of blood T cells in healthy people across ages. The authors ran a second PCR of about 7 to 12 cycles using a sample-barcoded 5' primer and a J-beta primer mix. TCRdb ran MiXCR on the 5' RACE reads and lists one entry per CDR3 protein. The sample has about 800,000 distinct CDR3 sequences, 25% seen once. A further study also used this sample, focusing on T cells of mothers and their children.

The sequencing input was blood. These receptors were obtained from a boy younger than 18 in good health.

V is TRBV29-1 and J is TRBJ2-1, with unresolved D. CDR3 length: 14 amino acids. Trimming cost V 3 bases and J 4 bases, with 13 bases left between them. CDR1 is SQVTM and CDR2 is ANQGSEA in the germline V gene. This chain's CDR3 is CSVESTYEYNEQFF. Here the CDR3 DNA reads TGCAGCGTTGAGTCCACCTACGAGTACAATGAGCAGTTCTTC.

Ten or more counts support this clonotype. This chain uses TRBV12-3 or TRBV12-4 with TRBJ2-5, with D tentatively TRBD2 (6 bases). Gene TRBJ2-7 matches the end of the DNA better, so the J call may be wrong. This CDR3 contains 15 residues. The CDR3 bases are TGTGCCAGCAGTCGCAGCGGGTCCAGCTCCTACGAGCAGTACTTC. Translated, it gives CASSRSGSSSYEQYF.

The chain couples TRBV29-1 to TRBJ2-1; 7 bases align to TRBD1. Germline V gene lookup returns CDR1 SQVTM and CDR2 ANQGSEA. Trimming took 7 bases from V and 9 from J; bases not matched to a gene: 6. This CDR3 region has 11 residues. DNA of the CDR3: TGCAGCGGGAGACAGGGTGGTGAGCAGTTCTTC. Its protein is CSGRQGGEQFF.

There are a few counts of this clonotype. The chain recombines TRBV7-9 with TRBJ2-1; a weak D match, TRBD2 (5 bases). CDR3 length equals 17 residues. CDR1 and CDR2 from the germline V gene are SEHNR and FQNEAQ (reference sequence). V lost 4 bases and J lost 2, with 18 bases in between. The CDR3 DNA is TGTGCCAGCAGCTCCGACGAGGTACTAGGCCCCTACAATGAGCAGTTCTTC. This encodes CASSSDEVLGPYNEQFF. The complete variable domain, with remaining parts taken from reference TRBV7-9 and TRBJ2-1, reads DTGVSQNPRHKITKRGQNVTFRCDPISEHNRLYWYRQTLGQGPEFLTYFQNEAQLEKSRLLSDRFSAERPKGSFSTLEIQRTEQGDSAMYLCASSSDEVLGPYNEQFFGPGTRLTVL.

This clonotype has just a few counts. The rearrangement joins TRBV4-3 to TRBJ2-1; tentative D call: TRBD1 (6 bases). Germline V CDR1 and CDR2: LGHNA, YSLEER. The germline V and J ends were trimmed by 1 base and 5 bases, with 21 bases remaining between them. The CDR3 is 18 residues long. The CDR3 loop is CASSQVRDRPPVDNEQFF. The CDR3 DNA reads TGCGCCAGCAGCCAAGTGAGAGACAGGCCTCCCGTGGACAATGAGCAGTTCTTC.

This clonotype was picked up a small number of times. The V call is TRBV6-1, the J call TRBJ2-7; D may be TRBD1 or TRBD2 (5 bases each). With 5 bases removed from V and 4 bases from J, the gap between germline ends came to 15 bases. The CDR3 spans 14 residues. The germline V gene has CDR1 MNHNS and CDR2 SASEGT. The CDR3, as DNA: TGTGCCAGCAGTAACCCCTGGGGGTTGTACGAGCAGTACTTC. It encodes CASSNPWGLYEQYF.

The chain combines TRBV7-6 with TRBJ2-1; 8 bases agree with TRBD1. The ends lost 8 bases at V and 4 bases at J; junction bases unmatched: 7. The V gene's germline CDR1 is SGHVS and CDR2 FNYEAQ. The CDR3 runs 14 residues. The CDR3 spells CASGDRTTYNEQFF. CDR3 nucleotides: TGTGCCAGCGGGGACAGGACGACTTACAATGAGCAGTTCTTC.

In its sample, this clonotype was seen a few times. The chain employs TRBV9 and TRBJ2-1, with TRBD1 matching over 7 bases. CDR3 length: 16 amino acids. J lost 2 bases, V lost 0 bases, and 5 bases had no gene match. Germline V gene sequence: CDR1 SGDLS, CDR2 YYNGEE. Here the CDR3 DNA reads TGTGCCAGCAGCGTAGGCCCGGACAGGACCTACAATGAGCAGTTCTTC. The encoded protein is CASSVGPDRTYNEQFF.

The chain recombines TRBV12-3 or TRBV12-4 with TRBJ2-2, with 7 bases aligning to TRBD1. The CDR3 spans 19 residues. Trimming cost V 4 bases and J 6 bases; bases outside gene matches: 20. In DNA, the CDR3 is TGTGCCAGCAGTTATTTGAGGCTCTCGAAAGAGGGGGCCCCCGGGGAGCTGTTTTTT. This translates into CASSYLRLSKEGAPGELFF.

Comment on this clonotype: One end of the junction does not line up with germline, which may come from a read error. This chain joins TRBV7-3 and TRBJ2-5, with TRBD1 as a possible D gene (6 bases). The J call may be faulty, since TRBJ2-1 better matches the DNA end. This CDR3 spans 14 amino acids. Germline CDR1 is SGHTA and CDR2 is FQGTGA. CDR3 amino acids: CASSLRGSYSEQFF. For the CDR3, the DNA is TGTGCCAGCAGCTTGAGGGGGTCCTACAGTGAGCAGTTCTTC.